Each of the 31 T cell receptor beta chains below was sequenced from the same sample in a study of blood T cell repertoires in COVID-19 (dated by TCRdb to the early 2020s). Libraries came from the immunoSEQ multiplex PCR assay. In its TCRdb copy, this immuneACCESS table keeps in-frame sequences only and misses some clones. Where compared with another copy, unresolved V genes explain less than half of these, and the others have no known cause. The sample includes 200,000 or so clones, with 80% to 90% observed a single time. The ten biggest clones cover around 2% of the sample. Specimen: PBMCs or T cells enriched from blood (not recorded which). These receptors came from a woman between 40 and 55 years old with acute COVID-19.

The chain recombines TRBV19 with TRBJ1-4; 7 positions match TRBD1. CDR1 and CDR2 (germline): LNHDA, SQIVND (reference sequence). Trimming cost V 3 bases and J 8 bases; bases outside gene matches: 12. The length of the CDR3 is 16 residues. This CDR3 reads CASSMKLGQAGEKLFF. The CDR3 DNA reads TGTGCCAGTAGTATGAAACTCGGACAGGCAGGGGAAAAACTGTTTTTT. The full variable domain, completed using reference TRBV19 and TRBJ1-4, is DGGITQSPKYLFRKEGQNVTLSCEQNLNHDAMYWYRQDPGQGLRLIYYSQIVNDFQKGDIAEGYSVSREKKESFPLTVTSAQKNPTAFYLCASSMKLGQAGEKLFFGSGTQLSVL.

The chain joins TRBV9 to TRBJ1-2, with 7 bases identical to TRBD1. Germline trimming cut 0 bases from V and 9 bases from J; bases unmatched to any gene: 20. This CDR3 is 18 amino acids long. Germline CDR1 SGDLS, CDR2 YYNGEE. CDR3: CASSVAPKGDREEKRYTF. The CDR3 DNA follows: TGTGCCAGCAGCGTAGCCCCTAAGGGTGACAGGGAGGAAAAGCGCTACACCTTC. Drawing the rest from reference TRBV9 and TRBJ1-2, the complete variable domain is DSGVTQTPKHLITATGQRVTLRCSPRSGDLSVYWYQQSLDQGLQFLIQYYNGEERAKGNILERFSAQQFPDLHSELNLSSLELGDSALYFCASSVAPKGDREEKRYTFGSGTRLTVV.

This rearrangement joins TRBV2 to TRBJ2-5, with TRBD2 identical over 10 bases. The CDR3 is made up of 16 amino acids. CDR1 SNHLY and CDR2 FYNNEI come from the germline V gene. With V trimmed by 2 bases and J by 5 bases, 8 bases remained unmatched. The CDR3 nucleotides read TGTGCCAGCAGTGAATTAAGCGGGGGGGCCTCCGAGACCCAGTACTTC. As protein: CASSELSGGASETQYF.

This sequence joins TRBV9 and TRBJ2-1, with 10 bases matching TRBD2. The CDR3 runs 16 residues. Germline CDR1 SGDLS, CDR2 YYNGEE. Trimming removed 3 bases from V and 5 bases from J; junction bases left unmatched: 8. The CDR3 sequence: CASSGPSGGPNNEQFF. CDR3 DNA: TGTGCCAGCAGCGGACCTAGCGGGGGACCTAACAATGAGCAGTTCTTC.

The J gene is TRBJ2-7, the V gene TRBV5-6, with 8 bases that match TRBD2. Trimming took 2 bases from V and 2 from J; bases not matched to a gene: 6. CDR1 SGHDT and CDR2 YYEEEE come from the germline V gene. This CDR3 comprises 15 residues. The CDR3 region is CASSFRTSRPYEQYF. CDR3 sequence (DNA): TGTGCCAGCAGCTTTCGGACTAGCAGACCCTACGAGCAGTACTTC.

The gene calls are TRBV9 and TRBJ2-1, with D uncertain. V was pared by 0 bases and J by 4 bases, with 14 bases between. CDR1 and CDR2 (germline): SGDLS, YYNGEE. CDR3 size: 16 residues. In DNA, the CDR3 is TGTGCCAGCAGCGTAGAAGCCTCCATGTCATACAATGAGCAGTTCTTC. This codes for CASSVEASMSYNEQFF.

The chain has TRBV11-1 and TRBJ2-7, with TRBD2 as a possible D gene (5 bases). Trimming removed 2 bases at V and 1 base at J, with 9 bases between. The V gene's germline CDR1 is SGHAT and CDR2 FQDESV (reference sequence). The CDR3 is 14 residues long. For the CDR3, the DNA is TGTGCCAGCAGCTTAATCGGGAATTCCTACGAGCAGTACTTC. Its protein is CASSLIGNSYEQYF. Combining the CDR3 with reference TRBV11-1 and TRBJ2-7 gives the whole variable domain EAEVAQSPRYKITEKSQAVAFWCDPISGHATLYWYRQILGQGPELLVQFQDESVVDDSQLPKDRFSAERLKGVDSTLKIQPAELGDSAMYLCASSLIGNSYEQYFGPGTRLTVT.

The chain couples TRBV12-3 or TRBV12-4 to TRBJ2-5; TRBD2 might be the D (6 bases). The CDR3 has 13 residues. V was trimmed by 6 bases and J by 3 bases, leaving 11 bases between them. CDR3 bases: TGTGCCAGCAGGGCGGGACTCAAAGAGACCCAGTACTTC. Amino acids: CASRAGLKETQYF.

The table lists this clone with a count of one. V and J are TRBV6-2 or TRBV6-3 and TRBJ2-7; TRBD2 aligns across 10 bases. V trimming: 0 bases; J trimming: 1 base; junction bases outside the gene matches: 3. This CDR3 has 16 residues. Germline CDR1 and CDR2: MNHEY and SVGEGT. This CDR3 is CASSYSATSGSYEQYF. The CDR3 DNA sequence: TGTGCCAGCAGTTACTCGGCGACTAGCGGGTCCTACGAGCAGTACTTC.

This CDR3 reads CASSQEVRLGEQYF. For the CDR3, the DNA is TGCGCCAGCAGCCAAGAGGTCAGGTTGGGCGAGCAGTACTTC. The chain uses TRBV4-1 and TRBJ2-7; D remains ambiguous. Deletions cut 0 bases from V and 6 bases from J, with 12 bases between. From germline, CDR1 is MGHRA and CDR2 YSYEKL. The CDR3 length is 14 residues.

A word on this clone: This CDR3 is also generated by other DNA sequences in the sample. The chain recombines TRBV5-1 with TRBJ2-3; 7 nucleotides line up with TRBD2. Germline V gene sequence: CDR1 SGHRS, CDR2 YFSETQ. There are 15 residues in the CDR3. With 0 bases clipped from V and 2 bases from J, the junction kept 3 bases outside the gene matches. The CDR3: CASSLGAGSTDTQYF. CDR3 bases: TGCGCCAGCAGCTTGGGAGCGGGGTCCACAGATACGCAGTATTTT.

The V call is TRBV19, the J call TRBJ2-3; 9 bases line up with TRBD2. The germline V gene encodes CDR1 LNHDA and CDR2 SQIVND (reference sequence). V trimming: 4 bases; J trimming: 2 bases; junction bases outside the gene matches: 16. CDR3 size: 19 residues. The CDR3 DNA is TGTGCCAGTAGTAGGGCCAGTTGGCGGGAGGGCCGGGACACAGATACGCAGTATTTT. This gives the protein CASSRASWREGRDTDTQYF.

V and J are TRBV19 and TRBJ1-5; the D is unclear. The CDR3 extends over 14 amino acids. The germline V and J ends were trimmed by 5 bases and 5 bases, with 13 bases remaining between them. Germline-derived CDR1 and CDR2 are LNHDA and SQIVND (reference sequence). Here the CDR3 reads CASSRQERYQPQHF. For the CDR3, the DNA is TGTGCCAGTAGTCGTCAGGAACGCTATCAGCCCCAGCATTTT.

This clone occurred many times. V usage is TRBV4-2 and J usage is TRBJ2-7; possible D gene TRBD2, 6 bases. V was clipped by 1 base and J by 2 bases, with 12 bases between them. The germline V gene encodes CDR1 LGHNA and CDR2 YNFKEQ. This CDR3 comprises 15 residues. CDR3 sequence reads: CASSQGGGEAYEQYF. DNA for the CDR3: TGTGCCAGCAGCCAAGGTGGAGGGGAGGCCTACGAGCAGTACTTC.

The V call is TRBV19, the J call TRBJ2-2, with TRBD2 as a possible D gene (6 bases). Germline CDR1 and CDR2: LNHDA and SQIVND (reference sequence). CDR3 size: 16 residues. Between the trimmed V and J ends, which lost 7 bases and 7 bases, there was a span of 22 bases. The chain's CDR3 is CASNAWSGGRGGELFF. Written as DNA, the CDR3 is TGTGCCAGTAACGCGTGGAGCGGAGGGCGTGGCGGGGAGCTGTTTTTT. Using reference TRBV19 and TRBJ2-2 for the parts outside the CDR3, the full variable domain is DGGITQSPKYLFRKEGQNVTLSCEQNLNHDAMYWYRQDPGQGLRLIYYSQIVNDFQKGDIAEGYSVSREKKESFPLTVTSAQKNPTAFYLCASNAWSGGRGGELFFGEGSRLTVL.

V gene TRBV9 combines with J gene TRBJ1-1, with a tentative D call TRBD1 (5 bases). In germline, CDR1 is SGDLS, CDR2 YYNGEE. The CDR3 length is 14 residues. The germline V and J ends were trimmed by 2 bases and 4 bases, with 12 bases remaining between them. The CDR3 DNA sequence: TGTGCCAGCAGCGTGGGACCCGGGGGCACTGAAGCTTTCTTT. Protein product: CASSVGPGGTEAFF. The variable domain in full, completed from reference TRBV9 and TRBJ1-1, reads DSGVTQTPKHLITATGQRVTLRCSPRSGDLSVYWYQQSLDQGLQFLIQYYNGEERAKGNILERFSAQQFPDLHSELNLSSLELGDSALYFCASSVGPGGTEAFFGQGTRLTVV.

This clone was seen only once. This chain joins TRBV6-1 and TRBJ1-2; D is unresolved. V gave up 2 bases and J gave up 7 bases, with 17 bases separating them. Germline V gene sequence: CDR1 MNHNS, CDR2 SASEGT. There are 15 residues in the CDR3. CDR3: CASSEQARKVGGYTF. The CDR3 DNA follows: TGTGCCAGCAGTGAACAGGCAAGAAAGGTCGGTGGCTACACCTTC.

The rearrangement uses TRBV7-9 and TRBJ1-6; 9 bases match TRBD1. The CDR3 runs 17 residues. The V and J ends lost 1 base and 3 bases, in that order; junction bases with no gene match: 4. Germline-derived CDR1 and CDR2 are SEHNR and FQNEAQ (reference sequence). The CDR3 DNA is TGTGCCAGCAGCTTAGTAACAGGGGGCGTCTATAATTCACCCCTCCACTTT. This codes for CASSLVTGGVYNSPLHF. The whole variable domain, remainder taken from reference TRBV7-9 and TRBJ1-6, is DTGVSQNPRHKITKRGQNVTFRCDPISEHNRLYWYRQTLGQGPEFLTYFQNEAQLEKSRLLSDRFSAERPKGSFSTLEIQRTEQGDSAMYLCASSLVTGGVYNSPLHFGNGTRLTVT.

This chain uses TRBV20-1 with TRBJ1-2; maybe TRBD1 (6 bases). V was pared by 5 bases and J by 7 bases, with 8 bases between. The germline V gene encodes CDR1 DFQATT and CDR2 SNEGSKA (reference sequence). The CDR3 totals 10 residues. The CDR3 here is CSAGTSGYTF. Here the CDR3 DNA reads TGCAGTGCTGGGACAAGTGGCTACACCTTC.

V usage is TRBV7-2 and J usage is TRBJ2-2, with a possible D match to TRBD1 (6 bases). The CDR3 sequence is 17 residues long. CDR1 is SGHTA, CDR2 FQGNSA, per germline. The ends were cut back, 2 bases at V and 4 bases at J, with 17 bases in the middle. CDR3 region: CASSLTPRQDGTGELFF. Here the CDR3 DNA reads TGTGCCAGCAGCTTAACCCCGAGACAGGACGGCACCGGGGAGCTGTTTTTT. Based on the CDR3 plus reference TRBV7-2 and TRBJ2-2, the full variable domain is GAGVSQSPSNKVTEKGKDVELRCDPISGHTALYWYRQSLGQGLEFLIYFQGNSAPDKSGLPSDRFSAERTGGSVSTLTIQRTQQEDSAVYLCASSLTPRQDGTGELFFGEGSRLTVL.

The rearrangement uses TRBV28 and TRBJ1-1, with 7 positions matching TRBD1. V shed 6 bases and J 4 bases; nucleotides not matched to a gene: 11. Germline CDR1 is MDHEN and CDR2 is SYDVKM. The CDR3 consists of 15 residues. CDR3 nucleotides: TGTGCCAGCAGCCCCCACAGGGGCGCTGGCACTGAAGCTTTCTTT. Protein sequence: CASSPHRGAGTEAFF.

A single count supports this clone. The rearrangement joins TRBV15 to TRBJ2-1, with TRBD2 matching over 10 bases. The germline V gene encodes CDR1 LNHNV and CDR2 YYDKDF (reference sequence). The CDR3 covers 16 residues. The trim removed 2 bases at V and 6 bases at J, leaving 7 bases unmatched. The CDR3 bases are TGTGCCACCAGCAGAAAAGGGGCTAGCGGGAGCAATGAGCAGTTCTTC. Its protein product is CATSRKGASGSNEQFF.

The chain combines TRBV28 with TRBJ1-5; the D gene is possibly TRBD1 (5 bases). This CDR3 has 15 amino acids. Germline lookup yields CDR1 MDHEN and CDR2 SYDVKM. Trimming shortened V by 3 bases and J by 4 bases, and 13 bases separated the two germline ends. CDR3 nucleotides: TGTGCCAGCAGTTTTTCTAGGGGCTCTAATCAGCCCCAGCATTTT. Protein product: CASSFSRGSNQPQHF.

Many counts were recorded for this clone. The chain employs TRBV11-2 and TRBJ2-6; D ambiguous. With 4 bases removed from V and 0 bases from J, the gap between germline ends came to 10 bases. Germline assignment: CDR1 SGHAT and CDR2 FQNNGV. CDR3 size: 16 residues. This CDR3 is CASSSLPYSGANVLTF. DNA for the CDR3: TGTGCCAGCAGCTCCCTCCCCTACTCTGGGGCCAACGTCCTGACTTTC.

This clone was counted once. The gene calls are TRBV2 and TRBJ2-3, with TRBD2 identical over 7 bases. CDR1 is SNHLY, CDR2 FYNNEI, per germline. Trimming at V came to 5 bases and at J to 0 bases, leaving 5 bases not matched to a gene. CDR3 length equals 15 residues. For the CDR3, the DNA is TGTGCCAGCAGTTCCCAGCGGGGTAGCACAGATACGCAGTATTTT. It is translated as CASSSQRGSTDTQYF.

The chain couples TRBV30 to TRBJ2-3, with 14 bases that match TRBD2. With 7 bases clipped from V and 1 base from J, the junction kept 7 bases outside the gene matches. The germline V gene encodes CDR1 GTSNPN and CDR2 SVGIG (reference sequence). The CDR3 runs to 16 residues. CDR3 protein: CALHPGLAGGTDTQYF. In DNA form, the CDR3 reads TGTGCCTTACACCCGGGACTAGCGGGGGGCACAGATACGCAGTATTTT.

This chain connects TRBV5-6 to TRBJ2-5; D is uncertain. Looked up from germline, CDR1 is SGHDT and CDR2 is YYEEEE. The CDR3 spans 13 residues. Deletions cut 2 bases from V and 5 bases from J, with 10 bases between. The CDR3: CASSFWQMETQYF. The CDR3 region has the DNA TGTGCCAGCAGCTTTTGGCAGATGGAGACCCAGTACTTC.

The chain has TRBV4-1 and TRBJ1-1, with 8 bases lining up with TRBD1. The V gene end was trimmed by 4 bases and the J gene end by 2 bases; junction bases not matched to a gene: 6. The germline gives CDR1 MGHRA, CDR2 YSYEKL. The CDR3 is 15 residues long. The CDR3 sequence is CASSLSGQGNTEAFF. DNA for the CDR3: TGCGCCAGCAGCCTATCTGGACAGGGAAACACTGAAGCTTTCTTT.

The chain employs TRBV3-1 (or the pseudogene TRBV3-2) and TRBJ2-3, with TRBD2 identical over 13 bases. Germline V gene sequence: CDR1 LGHDT, CDR2 YNNKEL (reference sequence). The CDR3 runs 16 residues. Trimming at V came to 4 bases and at J to 1 base, leaving 2 bases not matched to a gene. The CDR3 region has the DNA TGTGCCAGCAGCCCTGGACTAGCGGGAGGCACAGATACGCAGTATTTT. Translation gives CASSPGLAGGTDTQYF.

This chain links TRBV24-1 with TRBJ2-1, with 11 positions matching TRBD2. The V gene's germline CDR1 is KGHDR and CDR2 SFDVKD. V trimming: 1 base; J trimming: 4 bases; junction bases outside the gene matches: 8. The CDR3 has 18 amino acids. The DNA for the CDR3 is TGTGCCACCAGTGATTTAAGGTGGTCTAGCGGGGGGTACAATGAGCAGTTCTTC. Translation: CATSDLRWSSGGYNEQFF.

V is TRBV3-1 (or the pseudogene TRBV3-2) and J is TRBJ1-1, with D perhaps TRBD1 (6 bases). This CDR3 is built from 17 residues. The germline CDR1 and CDR2 sequences are LGHDT and YNNKEL (reference sequence). Between the trimmed V and J ends, which lost 4 bases and 1 base, there was a span of 19 bases. The CDR3 region is CASSPNFPGQENTEAFF. In DNA, the CDR3 is TGTGCCAGCAGCCCTAATTTCCCGGGACAAGAGAACACTGAAGCTTTCTTT.